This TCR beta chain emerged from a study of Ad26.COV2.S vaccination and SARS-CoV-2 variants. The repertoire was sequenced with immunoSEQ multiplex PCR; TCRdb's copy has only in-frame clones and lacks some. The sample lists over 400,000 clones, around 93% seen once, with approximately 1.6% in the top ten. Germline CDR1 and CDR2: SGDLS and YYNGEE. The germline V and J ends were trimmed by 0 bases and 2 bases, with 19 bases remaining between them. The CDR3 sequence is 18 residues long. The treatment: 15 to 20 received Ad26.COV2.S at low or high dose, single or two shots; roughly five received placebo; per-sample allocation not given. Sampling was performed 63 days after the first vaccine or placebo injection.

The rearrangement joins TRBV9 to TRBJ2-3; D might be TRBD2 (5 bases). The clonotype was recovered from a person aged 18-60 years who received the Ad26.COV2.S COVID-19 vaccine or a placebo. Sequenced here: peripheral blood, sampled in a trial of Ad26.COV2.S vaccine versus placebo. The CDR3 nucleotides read TGTGCCAGCAGCGTAGTCCCCGGTTCGGGGAGTATCACAGATACGCAGTATTTT. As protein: CASSVVPGSGSITDTQYF.